The sequence of this T cell receptor (beta chain) was determined in a study of shared clonotypes between healthy human individuals. Broader study findings: The authors sampled blood alone, and tissue repertoires likely differ. Clonotypes not shared had lower generation probabilities than those common to all four donors.

CDR1 and CDR2 from the germline V gene are SGHRS and YFSETQ. Unmatched junction bases numbered 7, after V lost 4 bases and J lost 5 bases. CDR3 length equals 14 residues. Libraries were prepared by immunoSEQ multiplex PCR; TCRdb keeps only in-frame clonotypes and omits some of them. Altogether about 2.4 million clones are present, approximately 93% being singletons, with the ten largest covering around 0.37%. For this clone: Its antigen remains unidentified.

A CD45RA+ naive subset and a CD45RA-negative memory subset were split from CD4+ cells. The specimen was naive CD4+ T cells from PBMCs. The subset is: CD45RA+ positively selected. The V call is TRBV5-1, the J call TRBJ2-5; 8 nucleotides match TRBD1. This TCR was recovered from a man younger than 35 in good health. Some clones in this sample may be carry-over from other donors' samples. CDR3 in amino acids: CASSQPGGWETQYF. CDR3 coding DNA: TGCGCCAGCAGCCAACCAGGGGGCTGGGAGACCCAGTACTTC.